One sample yielded the 10 T cell receptor beta chains listed below, sequenced in a study of shared clonotypes between healthy human individuals. Some clones are missing from TCRdb's copy, which holds only in-frame ones; the method was immunoSEQ multiplex PCR. The sample consists of 600,000 or so clones, nearly 98% of them appearing once. In the naive CD8 group, cells lacked CD45RO and were positively selected for CCR7, so terminally differentiated effector memory CD45RA+ cells were left out. The sample comprised naive CD8+ T cells sorted from blood. The receptor source for this set is a man aged 30 to 45 in good health.

The chain couples TRBV23-1 to TRBJ2-7; the D is unclear. TRBV23-1 is reported as an ORF; its role is uncertain. This CDR3 comprises 15 residues. The V end was cut by 0 bases, the J end by 0 bases, with 9 bases between. The CDR3 sequence: CASSQSSRSSYEQYF. DNA of the CDR3: TGCGCCAGCAGTCAATCGAGCCGGAGCTCCTACGAGCAGTACTTC.

This chain links TRBV4-3 with TRBJ2-7, with 7 bases identical to TRBD2. The trim removed 0 bases at V and 2 bases at J, leaving 7 bases unmatched. The CDR3 totals 16 residues. In germline, CDR1 is LGHNA, CDR2 YSLEER. The CDR3 DNA reads as TGCGCCAGCAGCCAAGACAAGCGGGGAGAAGCCTACGAGCAGTACTTC. Amino acid sequence: CASSQDKRGEAYEQYF.

This sequence joins TRBV7-6 and TRBJ2-1; 9 bases line up with TRBD2. Trimming removed 1 base from V and 6 bases from J; junction bases left unmatched: 4. The CDR3 sequence is 15 residues long. Germline loops: CDR1 SGHVS, CDR2 FNYEAQ. The CDR3 region has the DNA TGTGCCAGCAGCTTAGTTCAGACTAGCGGCAATGAGCAGTTCTTC. Protein: CASSLVQTSGNEQFF.

The V and J genes are TRBV29-1 and TRBJ2-3, with D unclear. The germline CDR1 and CDR2 sequences are SQVTM and ANQGSEA. V was shortened by 2 bases and J by 0 bases, with 9 bases between the two germline ends. The CDR3 is 14 amino acids. Written as DNA, the CDR3 is TGCAGCGTTGAATACGCTGCTAGCACAGATACGCAGTATTTT. This encodes CSVEYAASTDTQYF.

V usage is TRBV5-1 and J usage is TRBJ1-4; 7 bases are shared with TRBD1. Germline assignment: CDR1 SGHRS and CDR2 YFSETQ. Unmatched junction bases numbered 7, after V lost 4 bases and J lost 4 bases. The CDR3 is 15 residues long. The CDR3 coding sequence is TGCGCCAGCAGCCCCAAGACAGGGCTTAATGAAAAACTGTTTTTT. This sequence encodes CASSPKTGLNEKLFF.

The J gene is TRBJ2-1, the V gene TRBV7-9; D is uncertain. Per germline, CDR1 SEHNR and CDR2 FQNEAQ (reference sequence). V was shortened by 5 bases and J by 7 bases, with 9 bases between the two germline ends. The CDR3 extends over 12 amino acids. The CDR3 region is CASSRLGNEQFF. CDR3 in DNA: TGTGCCAGCAGCCGGTTAGGAAATGAGCAGTTCTTC. The whole variable domain, filled in from reference TRBV7-9 and TRBJ2-1, reads DTGVSQNPRHKITKRGQNVTFRCDPISEHNRLYWYRQTLGQGPEFLTYFQNEAQLEKSRLLSDRFSAERPKGSFSTLEIQRTEQGDSAMYLCASSRLGNEQFFGPGTRLTVL.

This clone was recorded once. The rearrangement uses TRBV29-1 and TRBJ1-1; 7 positions match TRBD1. The CDR3 spans 16 residues. CDR1 SQVTM and CDR2 ANQGSEA come from the germline V gene. V shed 7 bases and J 1 base; nucleotides not matched to a gene: 15. CDR3 sequence reads: CSGSKQGRSGNTEAFF. The CDR3 DNA reads as TGCAGCGGTAGTAAACAGGGGCGATCGGGGAACACTGAAGCTTTCTTT.

The table lists this clone with a count of one. V gene TRBV2 combines with J gene TRBJ1-1, with D possibly being TRBD1 (5 bases). Germline V gene lookup returns CDR1 SNHLY and CDR2 FYNNEI. Trimming cost V 8 bases and J 2 bases, with 12 bases left between them. The CDR3 spans 13 residues. CDR3 nucleotides: TGTGCCAGCCTTGGGACGGATAACACTGAAGCTTTCTTT. Its protein product is CASLGTDNTEAFF.

DNA for the CDR3: TGTGCCAGCAGTTTCAACCGTCTAGTCCTGCAGTACTTC. Protein: CASSFNRLVLQYF. The chain combines TRBV28 with TRBJ2-7; no clear D gene. The germline V and J ends were trimmed by 3 bases and 9 bases, with 15 bases remaining between them. The germline CDR1 and CDR2 sequences are MDHEN and SYDVKM. CDR3 size: 13 residues.

This chain joins TRBV5-6 and TRBJ1-5, with 7 bases lining up with TRBD1. Germline V gene sequence: CDR1 SGHDT, CDR2 YYEEEE. V dropped 0 bases and J dropped 3; count of bases not matched to a gene: 6. The CDR3 runs to 16 residues. For the CDR3, the DNA is TGTGCCAGCAGCTTGGCCGGGACAGCCAACAATCAGCCCCAGCATTTT. Encoded protein: CASSLAGTANNQPQHF.